The 24 T cell receptor beta chains below all came from one sample that was sequenced in a study of sequential checkpoint blockade in melanoma. Clones were read by immunoSEQ multiplex PCR, and TCRdb kept only the in-frame ones, dropping some. The repertoire holds approximately 21,000 clones, with roughly four fifths as singletons. Treatment indicated: randomized to nivolumab then ipilimumab (arm A) or the reverse (arm B). Here the sequenced sample was CD8+ T cells sorted from blood (inferred from file names), taken from a patient given nivolumab and ipilimumab in sequence. These TCRs come from a human donor with melanoma.

Written as DNA, the CDR3 is TGTGCCAGCAGTTACGGCAGGGGAAACACTGAAGCTTTCTTT. This encodes CASSYGRGNTEAFF. This chain uses TRBV6-6 with TRBJ1-1; D possibly corresponds to TRBD1 (6 bases). This CDR3 spans 14 amino acids. Germline V gene lookup returns CDR1 MNHNY and CDR2 SVGAGI (reference sequence). The V and J ends lost 2 bases and 2 bases respectively, with 9 bases between them.

CDR3 sequence: CASSWGGGRPGEQYF. Here the CDR3 DNA reads TGTGCCAGCAGCTGGGGCGGAGGGCGACCCGGCGAGCAGTACTTC. This chain uses TRBV5-6 with TRBJ2-7; weak D call: TRBD2 (6 bases). The CDR3 is 15 amino acids. CDR1 SGHDT and CDR2 YYEEEE come from the germline V gene. Trimming left V 3 bases short and J 6 bases short, with 19 bases between.

This clone was seen a few times. The J gene is TRBJ1-1, the V gene TRBV27; D not resolved. Germline loops: CDR1 MNHEY, CDR2 SMNVEV (reference sequence). The ends were cut back, 10 bases at V and 4 bases at J, with 28 bases in the middle. This CDR3 contains 17 residues. CDR3 DNA sequence: TGTGCCACGTACCGGCGTGCGGGAGGGAGGAGAGGCACTGAAGCTTTCTTT. Residues: CATYRRAGGRRGTEAFF.

In this sample, this clone turned up a few times. CDR3 residues: CASSPGWEKLFF. The CDR3 DNA sequence: TGTGCCAGCAGCCCAGGGTGGGAAAAACTGTTTTTT. The J gene is TRBJ1-4, the V gene TRBV6-6; D might be TRBD1 (5 bases). The CDR3 is 12 residues long. Per the germline V gene, CDR1 is MNHNY and CDR2 is SVGAGI (reference sequence). Trimming left V 6 bases short and J 8 bases short, with 10 bases between.

The V and J genes are TRBV14 and TRBJ1-1; D is unresolved. Per the germline V gene, CDR1 is SGHDN and CDR2 is FVKESK. Trimming took 2 bases from V and 4 from J, leaving 8 bases between them. The CDR3 has 13 residues. CDR3 residues: CASSQTAGTEAFF. DNA for the CDR3: TGTGCCAGCAGCCAAACGGCGGGCACTGAAGCTTTCTTT. Combining the CDR3 with reference TRBV14 and TRBJ1-1 gives the whole variable domain EAGVTQFPSHSVIEKGQTVTLRCDPISGHDNLYWYRRVMGKEIKFLLHFVKESKQDESGMPNNRFLAERTGGTYSTLKVQPAELEDSGVYFCASSQTAGTEAFFGQGTRLTVV.

The chain couples TRBV7-2 to TRBJ1-1, with a tentative D call TRBD1 (5 bases). V lost 2 bases and J lost 2, with 9 bases in between. The CDR3 totals 14 residues. The germline gives CDR1 SGHTA, CDR2 FQGNSA. The CDR3 here is CASSLHQGNTEAFF. The CDR3 DNA sequence: TGTGCCAGCAGCTTACACCAGGGTAACACTGAAGCTTTCTTT.

V is TRBV10-3 and J is TRBJ2-1; possibly TRBD1 for D (5 bases). CDR1 ENHRY and CDR2 SYGVKD come from the germline V gene. V dropped 3 bases and J dropped 2 bases, with 11 bases sitting between them. CDR3 length: 15 amino acids. The CDR3 sequence: CAISDAWTPYNEQFF. The DNA for the CDR3 is TGTGCCATCAGTGACGCCTGGACACCCTACAATGAGCAGTTCTTC.

The V and J genes are TRBV14 and TRBJ2-3; 7 positions match TRBD1. J gave up 0 bases and V 3 bases, and 15 bases lay outside the gene matches. This CDR3 spans 19 amino acids. Germline values: CDR1 SGHDN, CDR2 FVKESK. The CDR3 spells CASSHRTGTVLTSTDTQYF. CDR3 coding DNA: TGTGCCAGCAGCCATAGAACCGGGACAGTCCTTACTAGCACAGATACGCAGTATTTT. The full variable domain, in which reference TRBV14 and TRBJ2-3 provide the parts outside the CDR3, is EAGVTQFPSHSVIEKGQTVTLRCDPISGHDNLYWYRRVMGKEIKFLLHFVKESKQDESGMPNNRFLAERTGGTYSTLKVQPAELEDSGVYFCASSHRTGTVLTSTDTQYFGPGTRLTVL.

The rearrangement joins TRBV7-2 to TRBJ1-3; D gene unclear. The germline gives CDR1 SGHTA, CDR2 FQGNSA. V lost 3 bases to trimming and J lost 4 bases, with 10 bases between them. The CDR3 contains 14 residues. CDR3 loop: CASSLKAGGNTIYF. In DNA form, the CDR3 reads TGTGCCAGCAGCTTGAAGGCGGGAGGAAACACCATATATTTT.

This clone was found once. The chain couples TRBV27 to TRBJ1-6; a weak D match, TRBD1 (6 bases). CDR1 and CDR2 from the germline V gene are MNHEY and SMNVEV (reference sequence). The V and J ends lost 6 bases and 7 bases respectively, with 22 bases between them. The CDR3 has 17 amino acids. The CDR3 region has the DNA TGTGCCAGCAGGAGGGGTGATAGGGACACAACGAATTCACCCCTCCACTTT. Amino acids: CASRRGDRDTTNSPLHF.

This sequence joins TRBV7-8 and TRBJ1-1, with no clear D. Germline lookup yields CDR1 SGHVS and CDR2 FQNEAQ. The CDR3 has 13 residues. DNA of the CDR3: TGTGTTTCTCGGAGGGCTAAGGACACTGAAGCTTTCTTT. Its translation: CVSRRAKDTEAFF.

V usage is TRBV15 and J usage is TRBJ1-5, with D uncertain. Germline V gene lookup returns CDR1 LNHNV and CDR2 YYDKDF (reference sequence). This CDR3 comprises 12 residues. V lost 0 bases, J lost 9 bases, and 6 bases lay in between. Here the CDR3 reads CATSRDGGPQHF. The CDR3 DNA reads TGTGCCACCAGCAGAGATGGAGGGCCCCAGCATTTT.

This clone was seen a single time. This chain uses TRBV4-3 with TRBJ2-5, with D unresolved. Trimming removed 2 bases from V and 7 bases from J, with 11 bases in between. CDR3 length equals 13 residues. Germline V gene lookup returns CDR1 LGHNA and CDR2 YSLEER. The CDR3 DNA reads TGCGCCAGCAGCCAATTTTCCGCAGGGACCCAGTACTTC. It yields the protein CASSQFSAGTQYF.

This chain joins TRBV11-2 and TRBJ2-1; D is unresolved. This CDR3 comprises 16 residues. With 1 base removed from V and 2 bases from J, the gap between germline ends came to 12 bases. Per germline, CDR1 SGHAT and CDR2 FQNNGV. Here the CDR3 reads CASSLVRSVTYNEQFF. The CDR3 region has the DNA TGTGCCAGCAGCTTAGTACGCAGCGTGACCTACAATGAGCAGTTCTTC.

This clone was recorded only once. The rearrangement uses TRBV10-2 and TRBJ2-3; D might be TRBD2 (7 bases). Between the trimmed V and J ends, which lost 8 bases and 6 bases, there was a span of 12 bases. Germline-derived CDR1 and CDR2 are WSHSY and SAAADI. The CDR3 contains 12 residues. CDR3 amino acids: CASRRGGDTQYF. In nucleotides, the CDR3 is TGCGCCAGCCGTAGGGGGGGGGATACGCAGTATTTT.

This rearrangement joins TRBV5-4 to TRBJ2-5; D is unclear. Germline V gene lookup returns CDR1 SGHNT and CDR2 YYREEE (reference sequence). V gave up 1 base and J gave up 1 base, with 11 bases separating them. The CDR3 runs 15 residues. CDR3 sequence: CASSLNSWAQETQYF. The DNA for the CDR3 is TGTGCCAGCAGCTTGAATAGTTGGGCCCAAGAGACCCAGTACTTC.

The chain combines TRBV5-1 with TRBJ1-1; 12 nucleotides line up with TRBD1. CDR3 length: 15 amino acids. The ends lost 3 bases at V and 3 bases at J; junction bases unmatched: 3. Germline assignment: CDR1 SGHRS and CDR2 YFSETQ. This chain's CDR3 is CASSSGQGADTEAFF. The CDR3 DNA reads as TGCGCCAGCAGCTCGGGACAGGGGGCGGACACTGAAGCTTTCTTT.

This clone came up once. The V call is TRBV19, the J call TRBJ2-1, with 11 bases that match TRBD2. This CDR3 is 14 amino acids long. Germline trimming cut 7 bases from V and 5 bases from J; bases unmatched to any gene: 4. The germline gives CDR1 LNHDA, CDR2 SQIVND (reference sequence). The CDR3 DNA follows: TGTGCCAGTACCCCGGGACTAGCGGACAATGAGCAGTTCTTC. Protein sequence: CASTPGLADNEQFF.

This clone has a handful of counts. The chain has TRBV9 and TRBJ2-3; D ambiguous. The CDR3 contains 12 residues. V shed 1 base and J shed 4 bases, with 4 bases lying between them. Germline CDR1 is SGDLS and CDR2 is YYNGEE. This chain's CDR3 is CASSVSADTQYF. The DNA of the CDR3 is TGTGCCAGCAGCGTATCGGCAGATACGCAGTATTTT.

Of note for this clone: A read error may produce the germline difference seen at one junction end. The genes are TRBV7-7 and TRBJ2-2; D is possibly TRBD2 (5 bases). CDR3 size: 14 residues. Germline V gives CDR1 SSHAT, CDR2 FNYEAQ (reference sequence). CDR3 protein: CASSLGWESGELFF. The CDR3 DNA reads TGTGCTAGCAGCTTAGGATGGGAGTCCGGGGAGCTGTTTTTT. Complete variable domain (other parts from reference TRBV7-7 and TRBJ2-2): GAGVSQSPRYKVTKRGQDVTLRCDPISSHATLYWYQQALGQGPEFLTYFNYEAQPDKSGLPSDRFSAERPEGSISTLTIQRTEQRDSAMYRCASSLGWESGELFFGEGSRLTVL.

The chain links TRBV28 to TRBJ1-4; the match to TRBD1 covers 8 bases. Trimming took 6 bases from V and 8 from J; bases not matched to a gene: 11. Germline V CDR1 and CDR2: MDHEN, SYDVKM. The CDR3 consists of 15 residues. The CDR3 nucleotides are TGTGCCAGCAGCGGCCCCGGGACAGGTGGGGAAAAACTGTTTTTT. Residues: CASSGPGTGGEKLFF. The full variable domain, completed using reference TRBV28 and TRBJ1-4, is DVKVTQSSRYLVKRTGEKVFLECVQDMDHENMFWYRQDPGLGLRLIYFSYDVKMKEKGDIPEGYSVSREKKERFSLILESASTNQTSMYLCASSGPGTGGEKLFFGSGTQLSVL.

The rearrangement uses TRBV2 and TRBJ1-1; D unclear. This CDR3 is 15 amino acids long. Germline lookup yields CDR1 SNHLY and CDR2 FYNNEI. Trimming removed 4 bases from V and 0 bases from J, with 12 bases in between. The CDR3 here is CASSGAQVMNTEAFF. The CDR3 DNA reads TGTGCCAGCAGTGGGGCCCAGGTGATGAACACTGAAGCTTTCTTT.

V usage is TRBV21-1 and J usage is TRBJ2-1; the DNA was not compared with TRBD2, the D call given in the table. TRBV21-1 is flagged as a pseudogene. This CDR3 has 12 amino acids. The CDR3 protein is CARGGLAATEFF. In nucleotides, the CDR3 is TGTGCCCGGGGGGGACTAGCGGCCACGGAGTTCTTC.

The chain employs TRBV7-2 and TRBJ1-3; D is unclear. Germline V lookup: CDR1 SGHTA, CDR2 FQGNSA. Trimming took 1 base from V and 4 from J, leaving 11 bases between them. The CDR3 is made up of 15 amino acids. CDR3 sequence (DNA): TGTGCCAGCAGCTTAGTTCCCAGCGGGGGAAACACCATATATTTT. It specifies CASSLVPSGGNTIYF.